These 5 T cell receptor beta chains came from one sample sequenced in a study of cytomegalovirus exposure and HLA in healthy donors. PCR primers comprised 60 Vbeta and 13 Jbeta primers. Clones were read by immunoSEQ multiplex PCR, and TCRdb kept only the in-frame ones, dropping some. The sample consists of under 150,000 clones, 82% of them appearing once. Sequenced material: PBMCs. Receptors originate from a boy younger than 10 in good health and CMV-seronegative.

With respect to this clone: One end of the junction does not line up with germline, which may come from a read error. V and J are TRBV7-9 and TRBJ2-7; the D is unclear. Germline CDR1 and CDR2: SEHNR and FQNEAQ (reference sequence). CDR3 length equals 14 residues. CDR3 residues: CSSSLDLLDYEQYF. The CDR3 nucleotides read TGTTCCAGCAGCTTAGATTTATTAGACTACGAGCAGTACTTC.

This chain uses TRBV19 with TRBJ1-4; maybe TRBD1 (6 bases). The CDR3 is 12 amino acids. Germline V gene data show CDR1 as LNHDA and CDR2 as SQIVND (reference sequence). Trimming stripped 0 bases from V and 13 bases from J, with 9 bases between. This chain's CDR3 is CASSIEGTRLFF. The CDR3 DNA reads as TGTGCCAGTAGTATAGAAGGGACAAGACTGTTTTTT.

The chain links TRBV14 to TRBJ2-3; no clear D. Per the germline V gene, CDR1 is SGHDN and CDR2 is FVKESK. Trimming took 7 bases from V and 1 from J, leaving 9 bases between them. The CDR3 contains 13 residues. The CDR3 is CASKKFGTDTQYF. The CDR3 coding sequence is TGTGCCAGCAAAAAATTCGGCACAGATACGCAGTATTTT.

The chain couples TRBV29-1 to TRBJ1-2; the match to TRBD1 covers 12 bases. V gave up 5 bases and J gave up 8 bases; unmatched junction bases: 12. The CDR3 runs 15 residues. The V gene's germline CDR1 is SQVTM and CDR2 ANQGSEA. CDR3 sequence (DNA): TGCAGCGTTCCGCGCTCGGGACAGGGGGCGCTCGGCTACACCTTC. Translation: CSVPRSGQGALGYTF.

The chain joins TRBV30 to TRBJ1-2; TRBD1 aligns across 9 bases. Germline lookup yields CDR1 GTSNPN and CDR2 SVGIG (reference sequence). The CDR3 is 14 residues long. V was pared by 0 bases and J by 2 bases, with 1 base of the junction left unmatched. As DNA, the CDR3 is TGTGCCTGGAGTGTGGGACAGGGAAACTATGGCTACACCTTC. This encodes CAWSVGQGNYGYTF.